Below, 18 T cell receptor beta chains from the same sample are listed, as sequenced in a study of response to subunit inactivated influenza vaccine. TCRdb processed the RT-PCR reads anew with MiXCR; each CDR3 protein has one entry. The sample lists some 550,000 distinct CDR3 sequences, around 25% occurring once. This same sample was also part of a study on T cells expressing NK-cell markers. That paper states: 5'RACE template switching built TCR beta cDNA with unique molecular identifiers.

This sample comprised CD4+ T cells sorted from PBMCs, obtained roughly 13 days after vaccination. These receptors all stem from a man between 45 and 60 years old who received an inactivated influenza vaccine.

Only a few counts were recorded for this clonotype. CDR3 DNA: TGCAGCGCTTGGTCAGTCTCTGGAAACACCATATATTTT. Encoded protein: CSAWSVSGNTIYF. The rearrangement joins TRBV29-1 to TRBJ1-3; no clear D. This CDR3 region has 13 residues. The germline CDR1 and CDR2 sequences are SQVTM and ANQGSEA. V was trimmed by 7 bases and J by 0 bases, leaving 10 bases between them.

This clonotype appeared a few times. The V and J genes are TRBV5-1 and TRBJ1-6, with 9 bases fitting TRBD1. The CDR3 is made up of 13 amino acids. The ends lost 7 bases at V and 5 bases at J; junction bases unmatched: 1. CDR1 is SGHRS and CDR2 is YFSETQ in the germline V gene. DNA of the CDR3: TGCGCCAGCGGACAGGGGAATAATTCACCCCTCCACTTT. Translated, it gives CASGQGNNSPLHF.

The chain recombines TRBV10-3 with TRBJ2-7; 9 bases line up with TRBD1. The trim removed 7 bases at V and 0 bases at J, leaving 7 bases unmatched. Germline CDR1 and CDR2: ENHRY and SYGVKD. The CDR3 is made up of 15 amino acids. As DNA, the CDR3 is TGTGCCATCAATTCCGGGACAGGGAGCTCCTACGAGCAGTACTTC. As protein: CAINSGTGSSYEQYF.

This clonotype came up many times. This rearrangement joins TRBV28 to TRBJ2-3; D is perhaps TRBD2 (6 bases). The germline CDR1 and CDR2 sequences are MDHEN and SYDVKM. The CDR3 has 15 residues. Trimming pared 8 bases from V and 0 bases from J, leaving 15 bases between. The CDR3 region has the DNA TGTGCCAGCTCACCCCTAGCGATTAGCACAGATACGCAGTATTTT. Translation: CASSPLAISTDTQYF.

The chain has TRBV27 and TRBJ1-6; TRBD1 agrees at 8 bases. V was clipped by 4 bases and J by 2 bases; unmatched bases: 7. CDR1 is MNHEY, CDR2 SMNVEV, per germline (reference sequence). The CDR3 is 17 residues long. The CDR3 here is CASSSRTGRAYNSPLHF. CDR3 bases: TGTGCCAGCAGTTCCCGGACAGGGAGGGCCTATAATTCACCCCTCCACTTT.

This clonotype was seen only a few times. The chain recombines TRBV5-1 with TRBJ2-7; TRBD1 is a possible D gene (6 bases). V lost 1 base, J lost 1 base, and 15 bases lay in between. Germline assignment: CDR1 SGHRS and CDR2 YFSETQ. The CDR3 spans 16 residues. CDR3: CASSLPGQPQSYEQYF. The CDR3 coding sequence is TGCGCCAGCAGCTTGCCCGGACAGCCACAATCCTACGAGCAGTACTTC.

V is TRBV12-3 or TRBV12-4 and J is TRBJ2-1, with D possibly matching TRBD2 (7 bases). V was clipped by 1 base and J by 8 bases, with 15 bases between them. The CDR3 has 15 residues. The chain's CDR3 is CASSLGAWGGDEQFF. The CDR3 nucleotides read TGTGCCAGCAGTTTAGGGGCGTGGGGGGGCGATGAGCAGTTCTTC.

This clonotype occurred a few times. V and J are TRBV6-5 and TRBJ2-3, with D perhaps matching TRBD1 or TRBD2 (5 bases each). The length of the CDR3 is 12 residues. V gave up 6 bases and J gave up 10 bases, with 14 bases separating them. Per germline, CDR1 MNHEY and CDR2 SVGAGI. CDR3 coding DNA: TGTGCCAGCAGGGGTCGGGGCCCGGCGCAGTATTTT. As protein: CASRGRGPAQYF.

The sample holds many counts of this clonotype. The genes are TRBV5-1 and TRBJ2-7; 7 bases fit TRBD2. Trimming at V came to 3 bases and at J to 5 bases, leaving 2 bases not matched to a gene. This CDR3 is built from 12 residues. Germline V gene lookup returns CDR1 SGHRS and CDR2 YFSETQ. The CDR3 loop reads CASSSGLDEQYF. In nucleotides, the CDR3 is TGCGCCAGCAGCTCTGGACTAGACGAGCAGTACTTC.

The chain couples TRBV12-3 or TRBV12-4 to TRBJ2-7; D remains ambiguous. The CDR3 is made up of 15 amino acids. Trimming stripped 2 bases from V and 2 bases from J, with 13 bases between. The CDR3 spells CASSLSSGSPYEQYF. CDR3 bases: TGTGCCAGCAGTTTATCATCGGGCAGCCCCTACGAGCAGTACTTC.

This rearrangement joins TRBV10-2 to TRBJ2-5; D is unclear. The V and J ends lost 3 bases and 1 base respectively, with 6 bases between them. The CDR3 is 13 residues long. CDR1 is WSHSY and CDR2 is SAAADI in the germline V gene. CDR3 in amino acids: CASSEPIQETQYF. The CDR3 DNA sequence: TGCGCCAGCAGTGAACCGATCCAAGAGACCCAGTACTTC.

This clonotype was found a few times. The V gene is TRBV29-1, the J gene TRBJ1-5, with no clear D. Germline values: CDR1 SQVTM, CDR2 ANQGSEA. The V end lost 5 bases, the J end lost 6 bases, and 14 bases lay between the germline ends. The CDR3 length is 13 residues. CDR3 loop: CSVRSGGGQPQHF. Written as DNA, the CDR3 is TGCAGCGTTCGTTCCGGCGGCGGTCAGCCCCAGCATTTT.

CDR3 region: CASSSMVGSQPQHF. The CDR3 coding sequence is TGTGCCAGCAGTTCTATGGTCGGAAGTCAGCCCCAGCATTTT. V and J are TRBV12-3 or TRBV12-4 and TRBJ1-5; D is uncertain. This CDR3 contains 14 residues. Deletions cut 4 bases from V and 6 bases from J, with 13 bases between.

This rearrangement joins TRBV5-5 to TRBJ2-7; tentatively, D is TRBD1 (5 bases). Per germline, CDR1 SGHKS and CDR2 YYEKEE (reference sequence). Trimming removed 2 bases from V and 3 bases from J, with 9 bases in between. The CDR3 totals 13 residues. This chain's CDR3 is CASSFRQGYEQYF. CDR3 DNA: TGTGCCAGCAGCTTTAGGCAGGGCTACGAGCAGTACTTC.

This clonotype has just a few counts. V is TRBV12-3 or TRBV12-4 and J is TRBJ2-1, with TRBD2 matching over 13 bases. V was pared by 3 bases and J by 8 bases, with 13 bases of the junction left unmatched. The CDR3 consists of 18 residues. The CDR3 is CASSLEGTSGVSVYEQFF. CDR3 sequence (DNA): TGTGCCAGCAGTTTGGAGGGGACTAGCGGGGTTTCGGTCTATGAGCAGTTCTTC.

This clonotype has more than one count but fewer than ten. V usage is TRBV11-2 and J usage is TRBJ1-3, with 8 bases fitting TRBD1. CDR1 is SGHAT, CDR2 FQNNGV, per germline. Losses at the gene ends were 4 bases for V and 3 bases for J; bases not matched to a gene: 5. The CDR3 length is 15 residues. CDR3 sequence (DNA): TGTGCCAGCAGCTCGCCCAGGGGGCATGGAAACACCATATATTTT. The encoded protein is CASSSPRGHGNTIYF.

This chain uses TRBV19 with TRBJ1-5; 10 positions match TRBD1. Trimming took 6 bases from V and 2 from J; bases not matched to a gene: 4. Germline CDR1 reads LNHDA; CDR2 reads SQIVND (reference sequence). CDR3 size: 15 residues. CDR3 sequence: CASSTGTGGNQPQHF. The CDR3 region has the DNA TGTGCCAGTAGCACCGGGACAGGGGGCAATCAGCCCCAGCATTTT.

The chain is built from TRBV20-1 and TRBJ2-2; no firm D call. The germline V gene encodes CDR1 DFQATT and CDR2 SNEGSKA (reference sequence). V was shortened by 3 bases and J by 0 bases, with 8 bases between the two germline ends. This CDR3 is 14 amino acids long. CDR3 bases: TGCAGTGCTAGGTGGCTCGCGAACACCGGGGAGCTGTTTTTT. Its translation is CSARWLANTGELFF.